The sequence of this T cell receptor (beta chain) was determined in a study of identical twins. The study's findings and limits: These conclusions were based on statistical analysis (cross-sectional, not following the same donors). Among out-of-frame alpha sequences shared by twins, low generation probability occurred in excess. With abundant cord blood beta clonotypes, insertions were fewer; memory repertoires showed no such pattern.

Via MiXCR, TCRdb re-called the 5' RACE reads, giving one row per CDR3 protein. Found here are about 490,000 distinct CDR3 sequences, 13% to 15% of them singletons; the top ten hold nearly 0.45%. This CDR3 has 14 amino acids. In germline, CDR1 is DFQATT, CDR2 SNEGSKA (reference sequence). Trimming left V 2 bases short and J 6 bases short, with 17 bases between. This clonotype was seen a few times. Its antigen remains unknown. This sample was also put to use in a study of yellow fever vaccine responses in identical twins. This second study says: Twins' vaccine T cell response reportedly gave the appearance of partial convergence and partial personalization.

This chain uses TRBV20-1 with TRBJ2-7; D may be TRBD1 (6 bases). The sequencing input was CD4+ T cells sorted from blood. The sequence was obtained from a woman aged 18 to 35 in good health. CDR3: CSARPDWQGSEQYF. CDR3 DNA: TGCAGTGCTAGACCAGACTGGCAGGGGAGCGAGCAGTACTTC.